The 8 T cell receptor beta chains in this list originate from one sample, sequenced in a study of shared clonotypes between healthy human individuals. This table comes from immunoSEQ multiplex PCR, and its TCRdb copy is limited to in-frame clones, with some not included. The table shows about 1.5 million clones, with approximately 98% occurring only once. Sequences were obtained from naive CD4+ T cells sorted from blood. Noted subset: CD45RA+ positively selected. Receptor source: a man younger than 40 in good health.

The V and J genes are TRBV5-1 and TRBJ2-5; tentatively, D is TRBD1 (6 bases). The germline V gene encodes CDR1 SGHRS and CDR2 YFSETQ. Trimming removed 5 bases at V and 5 bases at J, with 13 bases between. The CDR3 is 13 amino acids. The chain's CDR3 is CASRLPGHETQYF. CDR3 sequence (DNA): TGCGCCAGCAGACTACCGGGACACGAGACCCAGTACTTC.

The V gene is TRBV6-5, the J gene TRBJ1-5; unclear D gene. The CDR3 length is 13 residues. Trimming took 1 base from V and 7 from J, leaving 8 bases between them. Germline assignment: CDR1 MNHEY and CDR2 SVGAGI. CDR3 sequence reads: CASSYFFGQPQHF. The CDR3 DNA reads as TGTGCCAGCAGTTACTTTTTCGGGCAGCCCCAGCATTTT.

This chain links TRBV10-3 with TRBJ2-5; D may correspond to TRBD1 or TRBD2 (5 bases each). This CDR3 region has 15 residues. Looked up from germline, CDR1 is ENHRY and CDR2 is SYGVKD. The V gene lost 4 bases and the J gene lost 0 bases, with 12 bases spanning the gap. This CDR3 reads CAISGGRIDQETQYF. CDR3 bases: TGTGCCATCAGTGGGGGACGGATAGACCAAGAGACCCAGTACTTC.

The chain has TRBV5-6 and TRBJ2-5; 15 bases line up with TRBD2. With V trimmed by 4 bases and J by 4 bases, 14 bases remained unmatched. The germline gives CDR1 SGHDT, CDR2 YYEEEE. The CDR3 is made up of 19 amino acids. Here the CDR3 DNA reads TGTGCCAGCAGCCATGGACTAGCGGGAGGGCCTAGGGAGGTAGAGACCCAGTACTTC. Protein product: CASSHGLAGGPREVETQYF. Combining the CDR3 with reference TRBV5-6 and TRBJ2-5 gives the whole variable domain DAGVTQSPTHLIKTRGQQVTLRCSPKSGHDTVSWYQQALGQGPQFIFQYYEEEERQRGNFPDRFSGHQFPNYSSELNVNALLLGDSALYLCASSHGLAGGPREVETQYFGPGTRLLVL.

The chain has TRBV7-6 and TRBJ2-7; 7 bases line up with TRBD1. From germline, CDR1 is SGHVS and CDR2 FNYEAQ. With 4 bases clipped from V and 4 bases from J, the junction kept 1 base outside the gene matches. The CDR3 has 12 residues. CDR3: CASSSQGYEQYF. The CDR3 nucleotides read TGTGCCAGCAGCTCACAGGGGTACGAGCAGTACTTC.

This clone was recorded only once. This chain uses TRBV18 with TRBJ1-1, with D possibly TRBD1 on 6 matching bases. V lost 1 base to trimming and J lost 3 bases, with 18 bases between them. CDR3 length: 17 amino acids. Germline assignment: CDR1 KGHSH and CDR2 LQKENI. The CDR3 DNA reads TGTGCCAGCTCACCACTCCCCGGACAGTCTTTTGACACTGAAGCTTTCTTT. Its translation: CASSPLPGQSFDTEAFF.

This clone was detected only once. This chain connects TRBV11-2 to TRBJ2-1; D is uncertain. Trimming pared 0 bases from V and 0 bases from J, leaving 9 bases between. Per germline, CDR1 SGHAT and CDR2 FQNNGV. This CDR3 is built from 16 residues. The chain's CDR3 is CASSLDPTSSYNEQFF. The CDR3, as DNA: TGTGCCAGCAGCTTAGATCCGACGAGCTCCTACAATGAGCAGTTCTTC.

The CDR3 here is CASSQEGGVEQYF. In DNA, the CDR3 is TGTGCCAGCAGCCAAGAAGGTGGTGTAGAGCAGTACTTC. The V and J genes are TRBV4-2 and TRBJ2-7, with D unresolved. V was trimmed by 0 bases and J by 7 bases, leaving 10 bases between them. This CDR3 is built from 13 residues. Germline V CDR1 and CDR2: LGHNA, YNFKEQ.